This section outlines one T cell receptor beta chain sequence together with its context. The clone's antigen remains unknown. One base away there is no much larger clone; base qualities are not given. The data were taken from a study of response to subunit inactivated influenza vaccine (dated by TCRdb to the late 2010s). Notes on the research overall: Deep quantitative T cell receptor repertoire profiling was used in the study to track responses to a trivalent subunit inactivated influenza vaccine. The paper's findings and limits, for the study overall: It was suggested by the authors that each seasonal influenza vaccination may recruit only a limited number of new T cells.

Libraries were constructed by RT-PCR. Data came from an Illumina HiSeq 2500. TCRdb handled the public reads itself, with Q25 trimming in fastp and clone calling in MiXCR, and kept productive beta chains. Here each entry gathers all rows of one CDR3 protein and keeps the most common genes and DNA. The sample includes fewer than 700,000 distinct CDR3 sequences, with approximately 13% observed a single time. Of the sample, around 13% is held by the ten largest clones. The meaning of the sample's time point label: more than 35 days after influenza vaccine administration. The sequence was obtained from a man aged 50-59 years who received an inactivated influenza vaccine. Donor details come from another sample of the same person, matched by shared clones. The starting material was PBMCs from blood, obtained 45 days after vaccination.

The CDR3 reads CASSSPSEQFF. The DNA sequence is given as TGTGCCAGCAGCTCCCCGTCTGAGCAGTTCTTC. The rearrangement combines TRBV9 with TRBJ2-1, with no confidently assigned D gene. From the germline V gene, CDR1 is SGDLS and CDR2 is YYNGEE. Including cysteine and phenylalanine, the CDR3 has 11 amino acids. Only the CDR3 region is kept as DNA, spanning 33 bases read in frame from base 1. At the junction V is shortened by 4 bases and J by 9 bases, with 8 bases in between.